This record covers a single T cell receptor beta chain. This clonotype came up once. Which antigen it targets is not known. No much larger clone exists at a distance of one base, and base qualities are not known. A single read offers scant evidence. Donors were around 37 systemically healthy Caucasian individuals from Russia aged roughly 6 to 90 years. Each donor gave around 9 milliliters of peripheral blood, collected into EDTA-treated Vacutainer tubes. Ficoll-Paque density-gradient centrifugation was used to isolate PBMCs, with at least 6.5 million per sample. Trizol reagent was used to extract total RNA from the PBMCs, yielding at least 6 micrograms per sample. For every donor, an aliquot of PBMCs went through flow cytometry to measure the percentages of naive CD45RAhigh/CD27high T cells. The data belong to a study of blood T cells in healthy people across ages (dated by TCRdb to between 2014 and 2016). Regarding the complete study: In model experiments, template switching captured roughly one uniquely barcoded TCR beta cDNA molecule for every two T cells. The study measured age-related changes in TCR beta repertoire diversity using deep sequencing normalized with unique cDNA molecular identifiers. The study analyzed two additional independent replicas of 1 million unique cDNA reads from the same blood draw for two donors, one aged 18 to 30 and one aged 80 or older. To avoid experimental bias, donors of different ages were spread randomly across the sequencing lanes. Four age groups were formed from the donors: young (average roughly 15 years), middle-aged (around 37), aged (62) and long-lived (roughly 88). Broader findings and caveats from the paper: Bulk unsorted PBMC profiling prevented conclusive comparison of naive and antigen-experienced compartments. Donor CMV infection status was unknown, potentially confounding age-related changes in expanded clonotypes. Estimates of total diversity based on one million sequenced T cells were regarded as lower bounds and as underestimates. As age increased, observed TCR beta diversity per million T cells dropped in a roughly linear way, and a significant reduction was already evident by age about 40. There was a strong correlation between observed TCR beta diversity and the percentage of naive T cells measured by flow cytometry. The long-lived group showed more naive CD4+ T cells, fewer expanded clones and increased TCR diversity than the aged group, suggesting age selection.

Library generation was performed with 5' RACE. TCRdb records Illumina HiSeq 2500 as the sequencer. A second PCR of about 7 to 12 cycles was performed with a sample-barcoded 5' primer and a J-beta primer mix. A template-switch 5' adaptor carrying 12 random nucleotides introduced a unique molecular identifier onto each TCR beta cDNA molecule. At least 2.5 million CDR3-containing paired-end reads were obtained from each sample. All of the RNA was converted into first-strand cDNA using the Mint cDNA synthesis kit, with a TRBC-specific oligonucleotide serving as the primer. Following uracil-DNA glycosylase treatment, a first 18-cycle PCR with universal primers M1SS and BC2_uni_R was performed on all cDNA. The original methods were these. For normalization, 1 million high-quality reads were randomly selected from each sample, with every read carrying a distinct molecular identifier. Reads with shared molecular identifiers were discarded instead of being binned into consensus sequences. MiTCR, run with a Q25 quality threshold and the strictest error-elimination algorithm, handled CDR3 identification, clonotype clustering and error correction. A nonparametric unseen species model with Euler transformation was used to estimate lower-bound total TCR beta diversity. TCRdb reanalyzed the raw reads on its own, using fastp at Q25 for trimming and MiXCR for clone calling, and kept in-frame beta chains. Rows with a matching CDR3 protein are joined into one entry that keeps the most common DNA and genes. The V and J calls and clone size are TCRdb's, not the authors'. Present in this sample are some 710,000 distinct CDR3 sequences, 22% of which were seen just once. The ten largest clones capture 22% of the sample.

Sequencing was carried out using blood. This sequence originates from a man aged 65-85 years in good health.

The CDR3 region has the sequence CAKTGGEKPRVFF. The nucleotide sequence is TGTGCCAAGACAGGGGGGGAAAAACCTAGGGTGTTTTTT. The V and J genes are TRBV3-1 and TRBJ1-4; TRBD1 fits 9 bases in the junction. According to the germline V gene (reference sequence), CDR1 reads LGHDT and CDR2 reads YNNKEL. V trim: 10 bases; J trim: 15 bases; unmatched bases: 15. There are 13 amino acids in the CDR3, from cysteine to phenylalanine inclusive. Only CDR3 DNA remains: 39 bases, in frame from the first base.